Below are 14 T cell receptor beta chains sequenced from a single sample in a study of blood T cell repertoires in COVID-19. Sequencing was performed with immunoSEQ multiplex PCR; in TCRdb, only in-frame clones are kept and a portion is missing. This sample has fewer than 400,000 clones, with around 87% found just once. Material for sequencing was peripheral blood. These receptors all come from a human donor in a cohort sampled during active COVID-19.

The chain uses TRBV10-3 and TRBJ1-2; D uncertain. V lost 5 bases to trimming and J lost 4 bases, with 8 bases between them. The germline V gene has CDR1 ENHRY and CDR2 SYGVKD. The CDR3 spans 12 residues. The CDR3 DNA reads as TGTGCCATCAGTCTACGGAGCTATGGCTACACCTTC. This codes for CAISLRSYGYTF.

The rearrangement links TRBV28 to TRBJ2-7; D is perhaps TRBD1 (6 bases). Germline CDR1 reads MDHEN; CDR2 reads SYDVKM. The germline V and J ends were trimmed by 7 bases and 2 bases, with 12 bases remaining between them. This CDR3 has 13 residues. CDR3 DNA sequence: TGTGCCAGCAAACACAGGGAGCCCTACGAGCAGTACTTC. Amino acid sequence: CASKHREPYEQYF.

The table lists this clone with a count of one. V usage is TRBV5-8 and J usage is TRBJ1-1, with a tentative D call TRBD1 (5 bases). Trimming removed 5 bases from V and 1 base from J, with 15 bases in between. The CDR3 covers 15 residues. The germline V gene has CDR1 SGHTS and CDR2 YDEGEE. The CDR3, as DNA: TGTGCCAGCAGTTTTATGACAGAAGAGAACACTGAAGCTTTCTTT. Protein product: CASSFMTEENTEAFF.

The chain recombines TRBV5-1 with TRBJ2-7, with 8 bases aligning to TRBD2. Unmatched junction bases numbered 4, after V lost 1 base and J lost 1 base. Looked up from germline, CDR1 is SGHRS and CDR2 is YFSETQ. The CDR3 length is 15 residues. The CDR3 region has the DNA TGCGCCAGCAGCTTGCATCCTAGCGGGTCCTACGAGCAGTACTTC. Its protein is CASSLHPSGSYEQYF.

V gene TRBV3-1 (or the pseudogene TRBV3-2) combines with J gene TRBJ2-3; 10 bases line up with TRBD2. The V gene's germline CDR1 is LGHDT and CDR2 YNNKEL (reference sequence). V lost 3 bases to trimming and J lost 5 bases; unmatched junction nucleotides: 14. This CDR3 region has 18 residues. The CDR3 region is CASSQIRSGRAVGDTQYF. In DNA form, the CDR3 reads TGTGCCAGCAGCCAGATTCGAAGCGGGAGGGCCGTTGGAGATACGCAGTATTTT.

This clone turned up a few times. This chain connects TRBV4-1 to TRBJ2-7, with 8 bases matching TRBD2. V lost 3 bases to trimming and J lost 2 bases; unmatched junction nucleotides: 6. The V gene's germline CDR1 is MGHRA and CDR2 YSYEKL. This CDR3 has 15 amino acids. The CDR3 loop is CASSHLAGGPYEQYF. As DNA, the CDR3 is TGCGCCAGCAGCCATCTGGCGGGGGGCCCCTACGAGCAGTACTTC.

The V and J genes are TRBV13 and TRBJ2-3; TRBD2 matches at 11 bases. Germline CDR1 reads PRHDT; CDR2 reads FYEKMQ (reference sequence). The length of the CDR3 is 15 residues. The V gene end was trimmed by 5 bases and the J gene end by 3 bases; junction bases not matched to a gene: 4. For the CDR3, the DNA is TGTGCCAGCAGCACCCGACTAGCGGGAACAGATACGCAGTATTTT. It codes for CASSTRLAGTDTQYF.

The rearrangement uses TRBV10-3 and TRBJ1-6; tentatively, D is TRBD1 (5 bases). Germline lookup yields CDR1 ENHRY and CDR2 SYGVKD. This CDR3 comprises 16 residues. Deletions cut 0 bases from V and 7 bases from J, with 13 bases between. The CDR3 nucleotides read TGTGCCATCAGTGAGTCTGGGTTAGGGGCGAATTCACCCCTCCACTTT. Residues: CAISESGLGANSPLHF.

This clone was counted a single time. V and J are TRBV5-1 and TRBJ2-1; possibly TRBD2 for D (7 bases). Trimming pared 0 bases from V and 9 bases from J, leaving 16 bases between. Germline values: CDR1 SGHRS, CDR2 YFSETQ. The CDR3 covers 15 residues. The CDR3 reads CASSLEHAGASEQFF. For the CDR3, the DNA is TGCGCCAGCAGCTTGGAACATGCGGGGGCGTCTGAGCAGTTCTTC.

The V and J genes are TRBV7-9 and TRBJ2-7; 8 nucleotides match TRBD2. J was trimmed by 3 bases and V by 11 bases; bases with no gene match: 12. CDR3 length: 14 amino acids. Germline V gene data show CDR1 as SEHNR and CDR2 as FQNEAQ (reference sequence). The CDR3 spells CAGGGGGSIYEQYF. The CDR3 nucleotides are TGTGCCGGCGGAGGCGGGGGGTCTATCTACGAGCAGTACTTC.

This clone was observed a few times. The chain recombines TRBV7-6 with TRBJ1-1; 8 bases are shared with TRBD1. This CDR3 region has 16 residues. Germline loops: CDR1 SGHVS, CDR2 FNYEAQ. J was trimmed by 6 bases and V by 5 bases; bases with no gene match: 14. This CDR3 reads CASSRIPDRDGAEAFF. DNA of the CDR3: TGTGCCAGCAGCCGAATTCCGGACAGGGACGGGGCTGAAGCTTTCTTT.

The chain uses TRBV27 and TRBJ2-7; the match to TRBD2 covers 12 bases. The V and J ends lost 4 bases and 2 bases, in that order; junction bases with no gene match: 6. The CDR3 is 16 amino acids. CDR1 is MNHEY and CDR2 is SMNVEV in the germline V gene (reference sequence). The CDR3 loop is CASSSGTSGYTYEQYF. In DNA form, the CDR3 reads TGTGCCAGCAGTTCCGGGACTAGCGGGTATACCTACGAGCAGTACTTC.

This chain links TRBV10-3 with TRBJ1-2, with D perhaps matching TRBD1 (5 bases). The V end was cut by 10 bases, the J end by 4 bases, with 16 bases between. From germline, CDR1 is ENHRY and CDR2 SYGVKD. The CDR3 has 13 residues. CDR3 in amino acids: CATASDSSYGYTF. The DNA for the CDR3 is TGTGCCACCGCTTCCGACAGTTCCTATGGCTACACCTTC.

The chain recombines TRBV7-2 with TRBJ2-1; TRBD2 matches 9 bases. CDR1 is SGHTA, CDR2 FQGNSA, per germline. Germline trimming cut 4 bases from V and 6 bases from J; bases unmatched to any gene: 7. The CDR3 length is 15 residues. CDR3 sequence (DNA): TGTGCCAGCAGCTCGGGACTAGCACACCCCAATGAGCAGTTCTTC. It specifies CASSSGLAHPNEQFF.